One and the same sample provided the 27 T cell receptor beta chains below, sequenced in a study of blood T cell repertoires in COVID-19 (dated by TCRdb to the early 2020s). The method behind the library was the immunoSEQ multiplex PCR assay. Imported from immuneACCESS, the table was reduced by TCRdb to in-frame sequences with V and J called. These copies leave out some clones; in studies compared against another copy, an unresolved V gene accounts for under half, and the cause of the remainder is not known. The table for this sample lists some 360,000 clones; 80% to 90% of them were counted only once. Of the sample, 2.3% falls within the top ten clones. Source material: peripheral blood. Every receptor here comes from a woman in her sixties with COVID-19, enrolled during active disease.

The chain is built from TRBV7-6 and TRBJ2-3, with unresolved D. The ends were cut back, 5 bases at V and 5 bases at J, with 14 bases in the middle. The CDR3 length is 14 residues. The V gene's germline CDR1 is SGHVS and CDR2 FNYEAQ. The CDR3 nucleotides read TGTGCCAGCAGCCTAGGGCACCCTGGAGATACGCAGTATTTT. It encodes CASSLGHPGDTQYF.

The chain uses TRBV6-1 and TRBJ2-7, with D possibly TRBD1 on 7 matching bases. This CDR3 region has 14 residues. Germline assignment: CDR1 MNHNS and CDR2 SASEGT. Trimming removed 5 bases at V and 2 bases at J, with 13 bases between. CDR3 residues: CASSPGGSAYEQYF. CDR3 DNA sequence: TGTGCCAGCAGTCCAGGGGGGTCGGCCTACGAGCAGTACTTC.

This chain connects TRBV9 to TRBJ2-7; tentative D call: TRBD1 (5 bases). This CDR3 has 14 residues. With 4 bases removed from V and 3 bases from J, the gap between germline ends came to 14 bases. Per the germline V gene, CDR1 is SGDLS and CDR2 is YYNGEE. CDR3 DNA: TGTGCCAGCAGCCATTCCCAGGGTGGCTACGAGCAGTACTTC. Translation gives CASSHSQGGYEQYF.

As DNA, the CDR3 is TGTGCCAGCTCACTTAGCAATTCCTACAATGAGCAGTTCTTC. It is translated as CASSLSNSYNEQFF. This chain connects TRBV18 to TRBJ2-1; D not resolved. CDR3 size: 14 residues. From germline, CDR1 is KGHSH and CDR2 LQKENI. V lost 4 bases to trimming and J lost 1 base, with 8 bases between them.

The chain is built from TRBV25-1 and TRBJ1-6; 8 bases agree with TRBD1. V dropped 6 bases and J dropped 8; count of bases not matched to a gene: 3. CDR3 length: 13 amino acids. Germline CDR1 and CDR2: MGHDK and SYGVNS. The CDR3 sequence is CASRGQGHSPLHF. CDR3 in DNA: TGTGCCAGCAGAGGACAGGGCCATTCACCCCTCCACTTT. Complete variable domain (other parts from reference TRBV25-1 and TRBJ1-6): EADIYQTPRYLVIGTGKKITLECSQTMGHDKMYWYQQDPGMELHLIHYSYGVNSTEKGDLSSESTVSRIRTEHFPLTLESARPSHTSQYLCASRGQGHSPLHFGNGTRLTVT.

The J gene is TRBJ2-1, the V gene TRBV9, with D perhaps TRBD2 (6 bases). The CDR3 is 15 residues long. CDR1 is SGDLS, CDR2 YYNGEE, per germline. Trimming took 3 bases from V and 2 from J, leaving 12 bases between them. The CDR3 bases are TGTGCCAGCAGCGGGGGGGAGTCAGCCTACAATGAGCAGTTCTTC. This encodes CASSGGESAYNEQFF. Full variable domain (rest looked up from reference TRBV9 and TRBJ2-1): DSGVTQTPKHLITATGQRVTLRCSPRSGDLSVYWYQQSLDQGLQFLIQYYNGEERAKGNILERFSAQQFPDLHSELNLSSLELGDSALYFCASSGGESAYNEQFFGPGTRLTVL.

V and J are TRBV5-1 and TRBJ1-5; D gene uncertain. Trimming shortened V by 2 bases and J by 4 bases, and 7 bases separated the two germline ends. The germline gives CDR1 SGHRS, CDR2 YFSETQ. The CDR3 is 13 amino acids. The CDR3 here is CASSLYGNQPQHF. The CDR3 DNA is TGCGCCAGCAGCTTATACGGGAATCAGCCCCAGCATTTT.

Only one count was recorded for this clone. This rearrangement joins TRBV5-4 to TRBJ2-7, with TRBD2 matching over 12 bases. The CDR3 is made up of 15 amino acids. V gave up 4 bases and J gave up 3 bases; unmatched junction bases: 5. Germline CDR1 and CDR2: SGHNT and YYREEE (reference sequence). The CDR3, as DNA: TGTGCCAGCAGCATCCTGACTAGCGGGGGCTACGAGCAGTACTTC. Amino acids: CASSILTSGGYEQYF. Using reference TRBV5-4 and TRBJ2-7 for the parts outside the CDR3, the full variable domain is ETGVTQSPTHLIKTRGQQVTLRCSSQSGHNTVSWYQQALGQGPQFIFQYYREEENGRGNFPPRFSGLQFPNYSSELNVNALELDDSALYLCASSILTSGGYEQYFGPGTRLTVT.

This sequence joins TRBV15 and TRBJ2-1, with no clear D. Germline lookup yields CDR1 LNHNV and CDR2 YYDKDF (reference sequence). CDR3 size: 15 residues. V lost 0 bases, J lost 5 bases, and 11 bases lay in between. DNA for the CDR3: TGTGCCACCAGCAGAGAGAGAACAGCTAACAATGAGCAGTTCTTC. Encoded protein: CATSRERTANNEQFF.

The chain is built from TRBV10-1 and TRBJ2-7; 11 nucleotides align to TRBD1. CDR3 length equals 16 residues. CDR1 and CDR2 (germline): WNHNN, SYGVQD (reference sequence). The V segment lost 3 bases and the J segment 2 bases; nucleotides outside the gene matches: 6. The CDR3 nucleotides read TGCGCCAGCAGTGACCCGGGACAGGGGGTCCCCTACGAGCAGTACTTC. As protein: CASSDPGQGVPYEQYF.

This clone was observed a handful of times. The genes are TRBV2 and TRBJ1-1; D perhaps matches TRBD1 (6 bases). Germline CDR1 and CDR2: SNHLY and FYNNEI. CDR3 length equals 15 residues. Trimming cost V 5 bases and J 1 base, with 14 bases left between them. This CDR3 reads CASSYAGVANTEAFF. The CDR3 nucleotides read TGTGCCAGCAGTTATGCAGGGGTGGCGAACACTGAAGCTTTCTTT. The full variable domain, rest sourced from reference TRBV2 and TRBJ1-1, is EPEVTQTPSHQVTQMGQEVILRCVPISNHLYFYWYRQILGQKVEFLVSFYNNEISEKSEIFDDQFSVERPDGSNFTLKIRSTKLEDSAMYFCASSYAGVANTEAFFGQGTRLTVV.

This clone was observed a single time. The chain couples TRBV14 to TRBJ1-4; TRBD1 matches 8 bases. Germline V CDR1 and CDR2: SGHDN, FVKESK. CDR3 length equals 15 residues. V was pared by 4 bases and J by 3 bases, with 4 bases of the junction left unmatched. The CDR3 is CASSLRTGPNEKLFF. CDR3 coding DNA: TGTGCCAGCAGCCTCCGGACAGGGCCTAATGAAAAACTGTTTTTT.

V is TRBV7-3 and J is TRBJ2-7; possibly TRBD1 for D (6 bases). The germline V and J ends were trimmed by 4 bases and 3 bases, with 13 bases remaining between them. The CDR3 totals 14 residues. Germline-derived CDR1 and CDR2 are SGHTA and FQGTGA. The CDR3 region has the DNA TGTGCCAGCAGCTCCCGATCAGGGGTCTACGAGCAGTACTTC. As protein: CASSSRSGVYEQYF.

The CDR3, as DNA: TGTGCCAGCTCAGGGGGACCTGCAACTAATGAAAAACTGTTTTTT. As protein: CASSGGPATNEKLFF. This sequence joins TRBV6-5 and TRBJ1-4; the match to TRBD1 covers 7 bases. V lost 8 bases and J lost 0; bases outside the gene matches: 6. From germline, CDR1 is MNHEY and CDR2 SVGAGI. This CDR3 spans 15 amino acids.

Worth noting for this clone: The identical CDR3 is also encoded by other nucleotide sequences in the sample. The chain carries TRBV12-3 or TRBV12-4 and TRBJ1-5; D is unresolved. The CDR3 runs 13 residues. Trimming pared 5 bases from V and 1 base from J, leaving 6 bases between. This chain's CDR3 is CASSLSSNQPQHF. CDR3 DNA sequence: TGTGCCAGCAGTCTATCCAGCAATCAGCCCCAGCATTTT.

This sequence joins TRBV6-5 and TRBJ1-1; D not resolved. This CDR3 comprises 13 residues. With 4 bases removed from V and 8 bases from J, the gap between germline ends came to 14 bases. Germline V lookup: CDR1 MNHEY, CDR2 SVGAGI. The CDR3 DNA follows: TGTGCCAGCAGTTCCTGGGCCTTCAGGGAAGCTTTCTTT. The encoded protein is CASSSWAFREAFF.

This chain links TRBV10-3 with TRBJ1-1, with unresolved D. CDR1 is ENHRY, CDR2 SYGVKD, per germline. V was pared by 5 bases and J by 4 bases, with 8 bases between. The length of the CDR3 is 12 residues. CDR3 loop: CAISSLLTEAFF. In nucleotides, the CDR3 is TGTGCCATCAGTTCCCTCCTCACTGAAGCTTTCTTT.

The CDR3 spells CASSHTGNTEAFF. CDR3 DNA sequence: TGTGCCAGCTCCCACACGGGGAACACTGAAGCTTTCTTT. The rearrangement links TRBV9 to TRBJ1-1; D is uncertain. The CDR3 has 13 amino acids. In germline, CDR1 is SGDLS, CDR2 YYNGEE. V dropped 7 bases and J dropped 1 base, with 11 bases sitting between them.

The V gene is TRBV29-1, the J gene TRBJ2-1, with unresolved D. The CDR3 runs to 13 residues. V was pared by 8 bases and J by 2 bases, with 13 bases between. CDR1 is SQVTM and CDR2 is ANQGSEA in the germline V gene. DNA of the CDR3: TGCAGCTTTGCCCGGGTAGCCTACAATGAGCAGTTCTTC. Its protein is CSFARVAYNEQFF.

V and J are TRBV5-8 and TRBJ1-2; 9 nucleotides agree with TRBD1. Germline values: CDR1 SGHTS, CDR2 YDEGEE. The ends lost 2 bases at V and 8 bases at J; junction bases unmatched: 7. The CDR3 is 14 amino acids. Here the CDR3 DNA reads TGTGCCAGCAGCTTTCAACAGGGGGCGTGGGGCTACACCTTC. Its protein is CASSFQQGAWGYTF.

The V call is TRBV29-1, the J call TRBJ2-5; tentative D call: TRBD2 (6 bases). Per the germline V gene, CDR1 is SQVTM and CDR2 is ANQGSEA. The CDR3 is 13 residues long. V lost 6 bases and J 4 bases, leaving 15 bases between the germline ends. The CDR3 region has the DNA TGCAGCGTGGTACACCGGAGGGGAGAGACCCAGTACTTC. It specifies CSVVHRRGETQYF.

This clone was counted a few times. The rearrangement uses TRBV10-1 and TRBJ2-1; D is perhaps TRBD1 (6 bases). V lost 4 bases, J lost 6 bases, and 10 bases lay in between. The CDR3 runs 13 residues. Germline CDR1 is WNHNN and CDR2 is SYGVQD (reference sequence). The CDR3 region has the DNA TGCGCCAGCAGTGTCAGGGGCTCCAATGAGCAGTTCTTC. Protein product: CASSVRGSNEQFF.

The chain joins TRBV7-8 to TRBJ2-7, with D uncertain. There are 12 residues in the CDR3. CDR1 SGHVS and CDR2 FQNEAQ come from the germline V gene. The germline V and J ends were trimmed by 4 bases and 3 bases, with 7 bases remaining between them. This chain's CDR3 is CASSSGIYEQYF. The DNA for the CDR3 is TGTGCCAGCAGCTCCGGTATCTACGAGCAGTACTTC.

The rearrangement links TRBV11-2 to TRBJ1-3; D not resolved. With 1 base removed from V and 2 bases from J, the gap between germline ends came to 9 bases. The CDR3 consists of 15 residues. Germline-derived CDR1 and CDR2 are SGHAT and FQNNGV. The CDR3 sequence is CASSLGLIAGNTIYF. The CDR3 nucleotides are TGTGCCAGCAGCTTAGGGCTCATCGCTGGAAACACCATATATTTT.

In its sample, this clone was seen once. V usage is TRBV18 and J usage is TRBJ2-7; 8 nucleotides align to TRBD1. This CDR3 is 13 amino acids long. The ends lost 5 bases at V and 4 bases at J; junction bases unmatched: 4. CDR1 and CDR2 from the germline V gene are KGHSH and LQKENI. CDR3 nucleotide sequence: TGTGCCAGCTCATCAGGGGGCGGGTACGAGCAGTACTTC. The encoded protein is CASSSGGGYEQYF.

The chain links TRBV6-5 to TRBJ2-1, with D maybe TRBD1 (6 bases). Trimming removed 6 bases from V and 6 bases from J, with 15 bases in between. From germline, CDR1 is MNHEY and CDR2 SVGAGI. The CDR3 totals 14 residues. In DNA, the CDR3 is TGTGCCAGCAGCCGAACTACAGGGAGCAATGAGCAGTTCTTC. Encoded protein: CASSRTTGSNEQFF.

The V and J genes are TRBV18 and TRBJ2-5, with D perhaps TRBD1 (7 bases). CDR1 and CDR2 (germline): KGHSH, LQKENI. V shed 3 bases and J shed 2 bases, with 16 bases lying between them. The CDR3 is made up of 16 amino acids. Written as DNA, the CDR3 is TGTGCCAGCTCACCGCGGGACAGCACTGGGCAAGAGACCCAGTACTTC. Its translation: CASSPRDSTGQETQYF.